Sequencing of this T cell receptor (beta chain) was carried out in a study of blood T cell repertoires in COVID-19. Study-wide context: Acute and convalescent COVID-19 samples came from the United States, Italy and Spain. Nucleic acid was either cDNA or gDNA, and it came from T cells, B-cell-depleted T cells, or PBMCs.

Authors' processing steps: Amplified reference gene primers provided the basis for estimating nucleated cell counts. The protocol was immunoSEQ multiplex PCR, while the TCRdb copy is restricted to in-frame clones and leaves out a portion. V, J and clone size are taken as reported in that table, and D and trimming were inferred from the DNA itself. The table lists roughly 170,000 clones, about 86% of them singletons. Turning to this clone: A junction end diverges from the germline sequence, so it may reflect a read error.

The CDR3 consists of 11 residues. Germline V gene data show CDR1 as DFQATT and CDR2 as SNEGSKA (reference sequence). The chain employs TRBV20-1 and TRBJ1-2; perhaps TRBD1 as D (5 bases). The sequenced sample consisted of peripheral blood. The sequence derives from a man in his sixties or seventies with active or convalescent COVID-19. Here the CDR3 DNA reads TGCAGTGCTAGAGAAGACAGTGGCCACACCTTC. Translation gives CSAREDSGHTF.